This T cell receptor beta chain was sequenced in a study of blood T cell repertoires in COVID-19. The CDR3 sequence is 13 residues long. Trimming took 4 bases from V and 4 from J, leaving 10 bases between them. Germline V gives CDR1 LNHDA, CDR2 SQIVND (reference sequence). The protocol was immunoSEQ multiplex PCR, while the TCRdb copy is restricted to in-frame clones and leaves out a portion. The sample has approximately 470,000 clones, 70% to 90% seen once. The chain combines TRBV19 with TRBJ1-1; TRBD1 is a possible D gene (5 bases). This TCR came from a human donor in a cohort sampled during active COVID-19. Input material: peripheral blood. CDR3 loop: CASSTGVRTEAFF. The CDR3 DNA reads as TGTGCCAGTAGTACGGGGGTGCGCACTGAAGCTTTCTTT.